The T cell receptor (beta chain) under discussion was sequenced for a study of beta chain features in type 1 diabetes. Broader study findings: Moderately but significantly shorter TCRB CDR3s were found in Type 1 diabetes patients in all four CD4+ subsets.

After removal of 3 bases from V and 5 bases from J, the junction contained 9 bases not matched to a gene. This CDR3 is built from 17 residues. Germline V CDR1 and CDR2: GTSNPN, SVGIG (reference sequence). This clone was seen a few times. Its antigen is undetermined. Averaging approximately 0.11 L, one heparinised blood draw was given by each donor. Sorting that relied on CD45RO/CCR7/CD25/CD127/CD95/CD27 yielded CD4+ naive, central memory, regulatory and stem cell-like memory cells. Sorted cells reached over 95% purity in every population. The entirety of the isolated RNA underwent reverse transcription, so expressed TCRB transcripts were sequenced. Profiled with immunoSEQ multiplex PCR; TCRdb holds only in-frame clones, not every one. The table lists 200,000 to 250,000 clones, around 10% of them singletons.

This clonotype was sampled from a woman under 30 in good health. Sequenced input: naive CD4+ T cells from blood. The chain couples TRBV30 to TRBJ2-2, with 13 bases that match TRBD2. CDR3 DNA: TGTGCCTGGAGCGAAAGAAGACTAGCGGGAGGTACCGGGGAGCTGTTTTTT. Translated, it gives CAWSERRLAGGTGELFF.